This TCR beta chain was sequenced during a study of shared clonotypes between healthy human individuals. TCRdb's table, derived via immunoSEQ multiplex PCR, lists solely in-frame clones and lacks some. This table holds a few million clones, approximately 90% found once. What was sequenced was naive CD4+ T cells from PBMCs. Subset denoted: CD45RA+ positively selected. The sequence derives from a man aged 18 to 29 in good health. Some clones in this sample may be carry-over from other donors' samples.

The CDR3 sequence is CASILDRGGYTF. The DNA for the CDR3 is TGTGCCAGCATTTTAGACAGGGGTGGCTACACCTTC. The rearrangement uses TRBV2 and TRBJ1-2, with 8 bases matching TRBD1. V lost 7 bases, J lost 7 bases, and 5 bases stayed unmatched. Germline CDR1 SNHLY, CDR2 FYNNEI. This CDR3 spans 12 amino acids. The full variable domain, completed using reference TRBV2 and TRBJ1-2, is EPEVTQTPSHQVTQMGQEVILRCVPISNHLYFYWYRQILGQKVEFLVSFYNNEISEKSEIFDDQFSVERPDGSNFTLKIRSTKLEDSAMYFCASILDRGGYTFGSGTRLTVV.